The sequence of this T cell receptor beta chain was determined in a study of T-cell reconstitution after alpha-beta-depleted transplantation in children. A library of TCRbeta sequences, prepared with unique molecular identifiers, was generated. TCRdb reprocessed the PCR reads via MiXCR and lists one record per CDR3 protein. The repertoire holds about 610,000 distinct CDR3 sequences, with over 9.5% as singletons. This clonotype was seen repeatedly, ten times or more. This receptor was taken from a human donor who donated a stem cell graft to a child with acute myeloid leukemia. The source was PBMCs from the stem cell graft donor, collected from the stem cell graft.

In nucleotides, the CDR3 is TGCAGCACCGGCCCACAGGTCCTGACCTACAATGAGCAGTTCTTC. Amino acid sequence: CSTGPQVLTYNEQFF. The gene calls are TRBV29-1 and TRBJ2-1; TRBD1 is a possible D gene (5 bases). CDR3 length: 15 residues. Trimming shortened V by 8 bases and J by 2 bases, and 19 bases separated the two germline ends. Germline assignment: CDR1 SQVTM and CDR2 ANQGSEA.